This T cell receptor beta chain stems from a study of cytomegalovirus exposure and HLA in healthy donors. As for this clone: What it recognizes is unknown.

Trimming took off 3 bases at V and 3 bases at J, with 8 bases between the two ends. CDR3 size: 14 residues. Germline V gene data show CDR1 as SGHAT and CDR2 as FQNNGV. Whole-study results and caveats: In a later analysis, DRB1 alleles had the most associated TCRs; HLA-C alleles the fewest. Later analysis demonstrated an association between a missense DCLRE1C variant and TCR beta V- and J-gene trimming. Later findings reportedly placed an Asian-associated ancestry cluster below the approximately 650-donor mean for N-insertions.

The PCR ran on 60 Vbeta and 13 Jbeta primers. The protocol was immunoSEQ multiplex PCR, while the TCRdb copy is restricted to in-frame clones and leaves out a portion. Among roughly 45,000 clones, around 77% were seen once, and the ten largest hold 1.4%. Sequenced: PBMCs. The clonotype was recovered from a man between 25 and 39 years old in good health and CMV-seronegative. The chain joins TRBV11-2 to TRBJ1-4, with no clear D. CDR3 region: CASSFTYSNEKLFF. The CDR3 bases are TGTGCCAGCAGCTTCACATATTCTAATGAAAAACTGTTTTTT.